This T cell receptor beta chain was retrieved from a study of T-cell memory formation after mild COVID-19. Looking at the study overall: In these data, TCR clusters were largely donor specific.

Germline CDR1 reads SGHTA; CDR2 reads FQGNSA. The CDR3 has 18 residues. With 1 base clipped from V and 5 bases from J, the junction kept 5 bases outside the gene matches. TCRdb passed the 5' RACE reads through MiXCR, listing each CDR3 protein once. The table shows 100,000 to 150,000 distinct CDR3 sequences, with around 6.3% occurring only once. This clonotype has only a few counts. The V and J genes are TRBV7-2 and TRBJ2-1; TRBD2 matches 16 bases. Sequencing was carried out using PBMCs or a T cell subset sorted from them (not recorded which). The sequence was obtained from an adult woman who had mild COVID-19 (a few samples of this study predate the infection). Cell type and time point are not known. The CDR3 sequence: CASSLGLGLAGGHNEQFF. DNA of the CDR3: TGTGCCAGCAGCTTAGGCCTGGGACTAGCGGGAGGGCACAATGAGCAGTTCTTC.